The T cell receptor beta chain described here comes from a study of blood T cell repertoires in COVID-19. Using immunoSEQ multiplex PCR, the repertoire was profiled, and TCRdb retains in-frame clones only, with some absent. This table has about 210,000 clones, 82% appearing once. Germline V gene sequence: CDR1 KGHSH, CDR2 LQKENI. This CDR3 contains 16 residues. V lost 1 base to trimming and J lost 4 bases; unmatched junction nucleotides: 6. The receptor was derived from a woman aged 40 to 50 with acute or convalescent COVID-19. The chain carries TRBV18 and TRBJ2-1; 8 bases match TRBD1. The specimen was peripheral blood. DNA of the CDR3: TGTGCCAGCTCACCACGTTCGGGGACAGGATACAATGAGCAGTTCTTC. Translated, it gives CASSPRSGTGYNEQFF. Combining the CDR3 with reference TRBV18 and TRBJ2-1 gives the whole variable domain NAGVMQNPRHLVRRRGQEARLRCSPMKGHSHVYWYRQLPEEGLKFMVYLQKENIIDESGMPKERFSAEFPKEGPSILRIQQVVRGDSAAYFCASSPRSGTGYNEQFFGPGTRLTVL.